This record concerns one T cell receptor (beta chain) sequence. This clonotype turned up a few times. Its target antigen remains unknown. The sample holds no much larger clone one base away, and base qualities are not on file. The germline V gene specifies SGHRS as CDR1 and YFSETQ as CDR2. Germline trimming: 4 bases from V, 4 bases from J; junction bases outside gene matches: 3. Taken from cysteine to phenylalanine, the CDR3 has 14 residues. Of the read, only the CDR3 DNA is kept; its 42 bases are in frame from base 1. Ficoll-Paque density gradient centrifugation was the method used to isolate PBMCs. This entry belongs to a study of T-cell memory formation after mild COVID-19 listed by TCRdb under 2021. As for the study more broadly: TCR sequence clusters from the two donors were largely donor specific. The cohort was made up of two young adult volunteers, one female and one male, who were previously healthy. In a couple of donors, T-cell clones that expanded and contracted after mild COVID-19 were followed by sequencing TCRalpha and TCRbeta repertoires longitudinally. What the study reported, not specific to this receptor: Clones contracting from day 15 to 85 had balanced CD4/CD8 phenotypes, while a second wave expanding from day 15 to 37 was biased towards CD4+. The study covered only a couple of mild cases, and larger cohorts including severe cases with pre-infection samples were considered necessary. Contracting CD4+ clones appeared mostly in the CM and EM memory subsets, whereas CD8+ clones were enriched in EMRA. The second-wave clones that peaked on day 37 were not confirmed to be SARS-CoV-2 specific. Some responding clones were detected in pre-infection memory, which suggested that pre-existing cross-reactive memory T cells had joined the SARS-CoV-2 response.

For sequencing, an Illumina NovaSeq 6000 was employed. TCRalpha and TCRbeta cDNA libraries were constructed by 5'RACE with constant-segment primers, with sample barcodes and unique molecular identifiers being introduced. Trizol reagent was used to extract RNA from every sample. Libraries were amplified in two PCR steps, with a second sample barcode and Illumina TruSeq adapters added in the second step. The libraries were sequenced on an Illumina NovaSeq using 2 x 150 bp paired-end reads. The paper's data handling went like this. The reads were demultiplexed and collapsed into UMI-guided consensus sequences using migec v1.2.7. Using mixcr v2.1.11, UMI consensuses were aligned to TRA and TRB V and J templates and then assembled into clonotypes. Clonotypes were classified as expanded or contracted when called significant by both edgeR and NoisET, with noise models trained on biological replicates. For edgeR calls, a false discovery rate-adjusted p below 0.01 and a log2 fold-change threshold of 1 were applied. As an exploratory analysis of dynamics, max-normalized trajectories of the 1000 most abundant clonotypes were examined by PCA with hierarchical clustering. Each responding clone was given a CD4 or CD8 phenotype based on the CD4+ and CD8+ repertoires, which had been sequenced separately. Through fastp at Q25 and MiXCR, TCRdb rebuilt clones from the public reads, retaining in-frame beta chains. Merged by CDR3 protein, the rows form single entries marked with the most common genes and DNA. TCRdb's processing, not the authors' own work, is the source of the V and J calls. The sample contains under 250,000 distinct CDR3 sequences, approximately 9% of them found a single time. The ten largest clones take up roughly 21% of the sample.

This TCR derives from a man in his late teens or twenties who had mild COVID-19 (a few samples of this study predate the infection). The sample titles of this study are shuffled in the database, so cell type and time point are left out; the donor was told from shared clones. The chain couples TRBV5-1 to TRBJ2-3, and TRBD1 matches 10 of the central bases. Sequences were obtained from PBMCs or a T cell subset sorted from them (not recorded which). The nucleotide sequence is given as TGCGCCAGCAGCGGGACAGGGGCGGCAGATACGCAGTATTTT. It translates as CASSGTGAADTQYF. Reference TRBV5-1 and TRBJ2-3 proteins supply the regions before and after the CDR3; the full variable domain is: KAGVTQTPRYLIKTRGQQVTLSCSPISGHRSVSWYQQTPGQGLQFLFEYFSETQRNKGNFPGRFSGRQFSNSRSEMNVSTLELGDSALYLCASSGTGAADTQYFGPGTRLTVL.